The subject of this entry is one T cell receptor beta chain. The PCR contained 60 Vbeta and 13 Jbeta primers. Sequencing used immunoSEQ multiplex PCR; TCRdb keeps in-frame clones, though not all of them. The repertoire holds tens of thousands of clones, with approximately 74% as singletons. This sample is part of a study of cytomegalovirus exposure and HLA in healthy donors. The CDR3 totals 15 residues. Deletions cut 5 bases from V and 4 bases from J, with 15 bases between. Germline V gives CDR1 LNHNV, CDR2 YYDKDF (reference sequence). The sample consisted of PBMCs. The chain combines TRBV15 with TRBJ1-5, with a tentative D call TRBD1 (6 bases). This receptor was identified in a woman aged 30 to 39 in good health and CMV-seropositive. The CDR3 spells CATSYEWTDNQPQHF. The CDR3 DNA follows: TGTGCCACCAGCTACGAGTGGACAGATAATCAGCCCCAGCATTTT.